The clone carrying this T cell receptor beta chain has a handful of counts. The antigen is not known. The sample comes from a study of response to subunit inactivated influenza vaccine. Study results and limitations: The authors suggested that every seasonal influenza vaccination recruits few new T cells.

MiXCR, applied by TCRdb to the RT-PCR reads, yields one record per CDR3 protein. This table holds fewer than 750,000 distinct CDR3 sequences, roughly 15% found once. Germline-derived CDR1 and CDR2 are SQVTM and ANQGSEA. The CDR3 covers 14 residues. The V gene end was trimmed by 6 bases and the J gene end by 0 bases; junction bases not matched to a gene: 7. The chain is built from TRBV29-1 and TRBJ1-1; TRBD1 aligns across 7 bases. This TCR derives from a man aged 50 to 60 who received an inactivated influenza vaccine. Sequences were derived from PBMCs from blood, sampled about 12 days after vaccination. CDR3: CSVLGGWVNTEAFF. The CDR3 DNA is TGCAGCGTCCTAGGGGGCTGGGTGAACACTGAAGCTTTCTTT.